This TCR beta chain comes out of a study of cytomegalovirus exposure and HLA in healthy donors. V shed 0 bases, J shed 0 bases, and the junction held 3 bases outside the gene matches. The CDR3 contains 16 residues. Germline V gene sequence: CDR1 ENHRY, CDR2 SYGVKD. The study, taken as a whole, reports: Altogether, 160 or so TCR beta chains were recorded as cytomegalovirus-associated. Confirmation in vitro established that a few CMV-associated chains were specific for CMV antigens.

Of note for this clone: Its target is unknown.

Clones were sequenced by immunoSEQ multiplex PCR, and TCRdb holds only the in-frame ones, with some missing. The sample carries more than 120,000 clones, approximately 86% recorded once. The gene calls are TRBV10-3 and TRBJ1-1; 8 bases fit TRBD1. This clonotype was obtained from a man younger than 35 in good health and CMV-seropositive. Sequences were obtained from PBMCs. This CDR3 is CAISESRTGMNTEAFF. The CDR3 DNA reads as TGTGCCATCAGTGAGTCCAGGACAGGGATGAACACTGAAGCTTTCTTT.